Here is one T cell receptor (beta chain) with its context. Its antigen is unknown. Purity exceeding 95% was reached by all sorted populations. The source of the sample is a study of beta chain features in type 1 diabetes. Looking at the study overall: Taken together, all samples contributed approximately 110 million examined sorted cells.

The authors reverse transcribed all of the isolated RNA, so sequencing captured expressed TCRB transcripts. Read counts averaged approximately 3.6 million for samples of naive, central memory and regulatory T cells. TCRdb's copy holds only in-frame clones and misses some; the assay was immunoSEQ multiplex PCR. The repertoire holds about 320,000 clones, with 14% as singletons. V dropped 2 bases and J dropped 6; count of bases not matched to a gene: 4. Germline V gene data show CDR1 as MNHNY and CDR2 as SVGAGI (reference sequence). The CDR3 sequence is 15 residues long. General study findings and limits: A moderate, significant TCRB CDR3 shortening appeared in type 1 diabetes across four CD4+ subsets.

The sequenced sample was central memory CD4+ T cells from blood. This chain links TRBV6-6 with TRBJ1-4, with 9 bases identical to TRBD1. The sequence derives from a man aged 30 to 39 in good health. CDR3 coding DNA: TGTGCCAGCAGTTACGGGGGACAGGGTGATGAAAAACTGTTTTTT. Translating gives CASSYGGQGDEKLFF.